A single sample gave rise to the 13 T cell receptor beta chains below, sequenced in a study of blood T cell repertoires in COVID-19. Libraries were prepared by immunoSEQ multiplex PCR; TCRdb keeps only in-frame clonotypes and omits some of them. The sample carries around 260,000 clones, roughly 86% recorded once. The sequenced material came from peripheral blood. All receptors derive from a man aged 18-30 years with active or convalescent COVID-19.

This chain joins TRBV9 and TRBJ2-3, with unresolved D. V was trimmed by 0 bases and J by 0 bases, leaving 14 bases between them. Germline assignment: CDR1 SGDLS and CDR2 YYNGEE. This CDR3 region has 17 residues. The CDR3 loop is CASSVDSGRPSTDTQYF. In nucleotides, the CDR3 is TGTGCCAGCAGCGTAGACTCTGGGCGCCCTAGCACAGATACGCAGTATTTT. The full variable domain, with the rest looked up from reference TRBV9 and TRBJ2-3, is DSGVTQTPKHLITATGQRVTLRCSPRSGDLSVYWYQQSLDQGLQFLIQYYNGEERAKGNILERFSAQQFPDLHSELNLSSLELGDSALYFCASSVDSGRPSTDTQYFGPGTRLTVL.

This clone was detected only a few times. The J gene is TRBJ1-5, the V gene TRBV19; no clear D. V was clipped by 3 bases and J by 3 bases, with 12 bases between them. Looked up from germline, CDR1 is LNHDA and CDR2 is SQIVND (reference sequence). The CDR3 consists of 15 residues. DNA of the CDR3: TGTGCCAGTAGTATCGTCCCCTATTTCAATCAGCCCCAGCATTTT. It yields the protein CASSIVPYFNQPQHF.

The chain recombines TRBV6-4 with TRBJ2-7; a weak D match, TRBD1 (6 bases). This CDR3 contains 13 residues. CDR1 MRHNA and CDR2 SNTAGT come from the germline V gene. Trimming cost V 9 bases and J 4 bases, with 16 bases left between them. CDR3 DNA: TGTGCCAGAACAGCAGGGGCATCGTACGAGCAGTACTTC. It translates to CARTAGASYEQYF.

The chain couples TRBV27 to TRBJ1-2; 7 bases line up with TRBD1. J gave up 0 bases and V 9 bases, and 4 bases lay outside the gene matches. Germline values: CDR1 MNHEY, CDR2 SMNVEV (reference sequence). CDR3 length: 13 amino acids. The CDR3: CASRQGPNYGYTF. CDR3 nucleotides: TGTGCCAGTAGACAGGGACCTAACTATGGCTACACCTTC.

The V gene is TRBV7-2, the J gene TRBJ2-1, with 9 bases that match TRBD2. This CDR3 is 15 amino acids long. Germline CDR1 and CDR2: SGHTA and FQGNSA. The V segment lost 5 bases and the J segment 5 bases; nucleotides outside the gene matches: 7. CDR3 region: CASSLRTSVNNEQFF. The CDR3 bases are TGTGCCAGCAGCCTAAGGACTAGCGTAAACAATGAGCAGTTCTTC.

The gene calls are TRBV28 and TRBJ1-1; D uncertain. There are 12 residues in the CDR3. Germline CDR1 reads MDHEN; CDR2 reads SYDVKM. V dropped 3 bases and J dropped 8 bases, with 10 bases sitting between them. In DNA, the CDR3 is TGTGCCAGCAGTTTGCGAGAGGCCGAAGCTTTCTTT. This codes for CASSLREAEAFF.

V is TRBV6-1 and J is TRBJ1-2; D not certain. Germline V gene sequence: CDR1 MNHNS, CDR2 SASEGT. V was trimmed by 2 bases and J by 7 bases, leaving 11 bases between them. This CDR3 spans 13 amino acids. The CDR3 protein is CASSEFREGGYTF. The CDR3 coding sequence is TGTGCCAGCAGTGAATTCCGGGAGGGTGGCTACACCTTC.

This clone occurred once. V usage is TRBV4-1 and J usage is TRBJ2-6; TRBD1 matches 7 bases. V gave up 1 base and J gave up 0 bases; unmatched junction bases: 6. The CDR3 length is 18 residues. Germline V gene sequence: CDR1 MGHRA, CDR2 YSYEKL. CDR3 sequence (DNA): TGCGCCAGCAGCCAAGGACCGGGACAGAGCTCTGGGGCCAACGTCCTGACTTTC. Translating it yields CASSQGPGQSSGANVLTF.

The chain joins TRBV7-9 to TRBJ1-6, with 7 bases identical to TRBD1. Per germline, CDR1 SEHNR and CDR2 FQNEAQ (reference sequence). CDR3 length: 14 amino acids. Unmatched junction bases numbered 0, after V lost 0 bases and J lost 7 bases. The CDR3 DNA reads TGTGCCAGCAGCTTAGCACAGGGGAATTCACCCCTCCACTTT. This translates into CASSLAQGNSPLHF. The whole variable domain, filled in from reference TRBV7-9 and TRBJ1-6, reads DTGVSQNPRHKITKRGQNVTFRCDPISEHNRLYWYRQTLGQGPEFLTYFQNEAQLEKSRLLSDRFSAERPKGSFSTLEIQRTEQGDSAMYLCASSLAQGNSPLHFGNGTRLTVT.

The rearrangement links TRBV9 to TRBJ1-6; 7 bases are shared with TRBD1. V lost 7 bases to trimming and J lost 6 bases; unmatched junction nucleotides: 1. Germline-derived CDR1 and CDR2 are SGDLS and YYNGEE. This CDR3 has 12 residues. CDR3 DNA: TGTGCCAGCCAGGGGGGTAATTCACCCCTCCACTTT. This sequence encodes CASQGGNSPLHF.

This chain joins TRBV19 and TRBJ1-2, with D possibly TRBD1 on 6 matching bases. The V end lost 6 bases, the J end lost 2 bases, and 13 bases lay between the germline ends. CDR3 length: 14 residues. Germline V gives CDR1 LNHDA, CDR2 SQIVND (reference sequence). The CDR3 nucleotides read TGTGCCAGTAGAACTACAGGGCCAAACTATGGCTACACCTTC. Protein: CASRTTGPNYGYTF.

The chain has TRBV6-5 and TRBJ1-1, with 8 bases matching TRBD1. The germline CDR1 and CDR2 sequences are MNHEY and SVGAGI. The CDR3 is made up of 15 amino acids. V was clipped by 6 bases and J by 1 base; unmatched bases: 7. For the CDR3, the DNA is TGTGCCAGCAGGTCAGGGGGCGACTCGAACACTGAAGCTTTCTTT. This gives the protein CASRSGGDSNTEAFF.

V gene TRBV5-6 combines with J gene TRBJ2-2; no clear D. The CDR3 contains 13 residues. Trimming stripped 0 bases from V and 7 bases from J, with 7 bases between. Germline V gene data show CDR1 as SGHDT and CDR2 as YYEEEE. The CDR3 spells CASSLGLIGELFF. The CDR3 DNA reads TGTGCCAGCAGCTTGGGGCTCATCGGGGAGCTGTTTTTT.